This T cell receptor (beta chain) was recovered during a study of cytomegalovirus exposure and HLA in healthy donors. Study as a whole: Unique TCRs from HLA-typed donors, 75 million to 100 million of them, were held in an early data release.

Remarks on this clone: As yet, its antigen is unknown.

Study results and limitations: TCR beta V segments were, for the most part, productive about 87% or about 30% of the time in an earlier analysis. Cytomegalovirus association was listed for around 180 TCR beta chains.

Use of 60 Vbeta and 13 Jbeta primers characterized the PCR. Libraries were prepared by immunoSEQ multiplex PCR; TCRdb keeps only in-frame clonotypes and omits some of them. The data show fewer than 80,000 clones, with roughly four fifths seen just once and 11% held by the top ten. The CDR3 runs 17 residues. J lost 4 bases, V lost 1 base, and 9 bases had no gene match. Per germline, CDR1 SNHLY and CDR2 FYNNEI. The receptor's source is a woman aged 60-75 years in good health and CMV-seropositive. The chain recombines TRBV2 with TRBJ1-5; 8 bases map to TRBD1. Sequenced: PBMCs. The CDR3 loop reads CASSEEGQGAGNQPQHF. CDR3 DNA: TGTGCCAGCAGTGAAGAAGGGCAGGGGGCTGGGAATCAGCCCCAGCATTTT.